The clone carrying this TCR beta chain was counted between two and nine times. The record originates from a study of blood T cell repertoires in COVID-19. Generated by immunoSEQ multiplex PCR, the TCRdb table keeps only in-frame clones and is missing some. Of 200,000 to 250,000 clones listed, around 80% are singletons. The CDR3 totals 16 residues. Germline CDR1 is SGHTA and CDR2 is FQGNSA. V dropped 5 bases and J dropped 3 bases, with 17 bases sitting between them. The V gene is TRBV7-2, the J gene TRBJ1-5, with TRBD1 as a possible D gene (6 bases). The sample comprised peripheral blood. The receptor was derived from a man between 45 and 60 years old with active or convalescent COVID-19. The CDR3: CASSQDSPIHNQPQHF. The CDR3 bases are TGTGCCAGCAGCCAGGACAGCCCTATCCACAATCAGCCCCAGCATTTT.